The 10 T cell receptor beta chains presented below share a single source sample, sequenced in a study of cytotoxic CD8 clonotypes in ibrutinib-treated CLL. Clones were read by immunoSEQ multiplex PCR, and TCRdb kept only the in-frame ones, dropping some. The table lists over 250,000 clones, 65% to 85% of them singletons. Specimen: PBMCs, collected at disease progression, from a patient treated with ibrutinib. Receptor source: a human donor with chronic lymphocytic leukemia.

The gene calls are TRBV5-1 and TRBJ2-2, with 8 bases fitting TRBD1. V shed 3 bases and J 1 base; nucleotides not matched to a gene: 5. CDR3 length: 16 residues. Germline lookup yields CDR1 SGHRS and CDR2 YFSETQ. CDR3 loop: CASSSRDRLNTGELFF. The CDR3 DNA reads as TGCGCCAGCAGCTCCCGGGACAGGCTGAACACCGGGGAGCTGTTTTTT.

The CDR3 DNA sequence: TGCGCCAGCAGCCAAGAGAGGGACAGGTTCAATCAGCCCCAGCATTTT. This sequence encodes CASSQERDRFNQPQHF. This chain joins TRBV4-3 and TRBJ1-5, with 8 positions matching TRBD1. This CDR3 is built from 16 residues. The germline gives CDR1 LGHNA, CDR2 YSLEER. V lost 0 bases and J lost 3; bases outside the gene matches: 4.

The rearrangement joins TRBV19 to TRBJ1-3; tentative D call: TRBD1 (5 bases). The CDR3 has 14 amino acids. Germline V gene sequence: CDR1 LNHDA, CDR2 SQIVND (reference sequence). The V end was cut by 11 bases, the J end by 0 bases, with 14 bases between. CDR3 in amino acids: CACTEGHSGNTIYF. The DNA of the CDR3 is TGTGCCTGTACCGAGGGGCACTCTGGAAACACCATATATTTT.

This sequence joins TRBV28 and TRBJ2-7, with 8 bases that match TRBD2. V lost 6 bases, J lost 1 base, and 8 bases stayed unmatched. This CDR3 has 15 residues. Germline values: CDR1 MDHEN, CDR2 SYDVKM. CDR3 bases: TGTGCCAGCAGGCCAGCCGGGACTAGGTCCTACGAGCAGTACTTC. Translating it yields CASRPAGTRSYEQYF.

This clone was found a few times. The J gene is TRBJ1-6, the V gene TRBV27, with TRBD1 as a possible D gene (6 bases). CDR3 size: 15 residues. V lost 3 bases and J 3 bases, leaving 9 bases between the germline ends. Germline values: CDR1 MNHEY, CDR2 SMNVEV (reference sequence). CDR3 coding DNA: TGTGCCAGCAGTTTCCAGGGGTTCTATAATTCACCCCTCCACTTT. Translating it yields CASSFQGFYNSPLHF.

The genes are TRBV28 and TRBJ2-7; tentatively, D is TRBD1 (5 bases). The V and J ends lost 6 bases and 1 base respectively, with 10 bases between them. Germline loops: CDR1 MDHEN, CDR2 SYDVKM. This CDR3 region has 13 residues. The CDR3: CASRRRTSYEQYF. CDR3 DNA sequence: TGTGCCAGCAGGCGCCGGACATCCTACGAGCAGTACTTC.

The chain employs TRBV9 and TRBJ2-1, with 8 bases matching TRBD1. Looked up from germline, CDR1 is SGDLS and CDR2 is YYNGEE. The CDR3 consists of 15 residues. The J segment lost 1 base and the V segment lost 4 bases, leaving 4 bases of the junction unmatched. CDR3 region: CASSTGGASYNEQFF. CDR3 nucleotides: TGTGCCAGCAGCACAGGGGGTGCGTCCTACAATGAGCAGTTCTTC.

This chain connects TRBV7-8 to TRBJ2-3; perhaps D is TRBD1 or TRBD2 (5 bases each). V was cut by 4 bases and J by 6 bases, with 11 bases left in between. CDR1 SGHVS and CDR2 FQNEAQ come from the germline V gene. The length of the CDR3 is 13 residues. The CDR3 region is CASSSGAGDTQYF. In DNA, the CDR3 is TGTGCCAGCAGCTCCGGGGCCGGGGATACGCAGTATTTT.

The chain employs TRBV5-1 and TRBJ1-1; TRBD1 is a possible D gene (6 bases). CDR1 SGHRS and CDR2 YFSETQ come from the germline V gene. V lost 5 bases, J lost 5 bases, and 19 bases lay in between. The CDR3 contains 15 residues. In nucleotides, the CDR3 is TGCGCCAGCAGTAGCCTATCGGGGGCAGGGACTGAAGCTTTCTTT. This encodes CASSSLSGAGTEAFF. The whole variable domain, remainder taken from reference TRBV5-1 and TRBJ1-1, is KAGVTQTPRYLIKTRGQQVTLSCSPISGHRSVSWYQQTPGQGLQFLFEYFSETQRNKGNFPGRFSGRQFSNSRSEMNVSTLELGDSALYLCASSSLSGAGTEAFFGQGTRLTVV.

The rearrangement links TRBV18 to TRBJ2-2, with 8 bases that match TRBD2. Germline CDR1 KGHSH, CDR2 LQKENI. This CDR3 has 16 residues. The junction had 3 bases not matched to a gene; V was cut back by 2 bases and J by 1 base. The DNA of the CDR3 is TGTGCCAGCTCACCAAGCGGGGGCCAGAACACCGGGGAGCTGTTTTTT. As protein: CASSPSGGQNTGELFF.